The 14 T cell receptor beta chains below all came from one sample that was sequenced in a study of blood T cell repertoires in COVID-19. Clones were read by immunoSEQ multiplex PCR, and TCRdb kept only the in-frame ones, dropping some. The sample lists some 120,000 clones, more than 70% occurring once. What was sequenced was peripheral blood. Source of these receptors: a human donor in a cohort sampled during active COVID-19.

J is TRBJ1-2 and V is TRBV27; 10 bases line up with TRBD1. This CDR3 has 17 residues. CDR1 is MNHEY and CDR2 is SMNVEV in the germline V gene (reference sequence). V shed 6 bases and J 2 bases; nucleotides not matched to a gene: 12. The CDR3 loop is CASSHAGTGVGNYGYTF. The CDR3, as DNA: TGTGCCAGCAGCCATGCGGGGACAGGGGTTGGGAACTATGGCTACACCTTC.

J is TRBJ2-2 and V is TRBV27; a possible D gene is TRBD2 (6 bases). The CDR3 sequence is 17 residues long. Looked up from germline, CDR1 is MNHEY and CDR2 is SMNVEV (reference sequence). V was clipped by 2 bases and J by 1 base, with 14 bases between them. CDR3 bases: TGTGCCAGCAGTTTAAAAGGTAGCGGCCTGAACACCGGGGAGCTGTTTTTT. Translating it yields CASSLKGSGLNTGELFF.

The chain links TRBV21-1 to TRBJ1-1. TRBV21-1 is flagged as a pseudogene. The CDR3 sequence is 13 residues long. The CDR3 region is CASSKARDTEAFF. The CDR3, as DNA: TGTGCCAGCAGCAAAGCGAGGGACACTGAAGCTTTCTTT.

This chain connects TRBV6-5 to TRBJ1-2; D may be TRBD1 (6 bases). CDR1 and CDR2 (germline): MNHEY, SVGAGI. The V gene lost 6 bases and the J gene lost 0 bases, with 11 bases spanning the gap. The CDR3 is 14 residues long. The CDR3 loop reads CASRGTPPNYGYTF. The CDR3 nucleotides read TGTGCCAGCAGGGGGACACCTCCTAACTATGGCTACACCTTC.

This sequence joins TRBV6-2 or TRBV6-3 and TRBJ2-3, with 10 bases lining up with TRBD2. Germline V lookup: CDR1 MNHEY, CDR2 SVGEGT. The trim removed 6 bases at V and 5 bases at J, leaving 11 bases unmatched. The CDR3 totals 16 residues. In nucleotides, the CDR3 is TGTGCCAGCAGCCGCCCTCCGGGACTAGCGAGAGATACGCAGTATTTT. The encoded protein is CASSRPPGLARDTQYF.

This clone was observed once. This chain connects TRBV5-8 to TRBJ2-7; maybe TRBD1 (6 bases). The CDR3 runs to 13 residues. V was cut by 4 bases and J by 6 bases, with 14 bases left in between. Germline loops: CDR1 SGHTS, CDR2 YDEGEE. Here the CDR3 reads CASSPQGRFEQYF. The CDR3 DNA is TGTGCCAGCAGCCCACAGGGCAGATTCGAGCAGTACTTC.

The V and J genes are TRBV11-1 and TRBJ2-3; D is possibly TRBD1 (5 bases). The V gene's germline CDR1 is SGHAT and CDR2 FQDESV (reference sequence). The CDR3 runs 16 residues. The V gene lost 4 bases and the J gene lost 6 bases, with 20 bases spanning the gap. The CDR3 sequence: CASSSGTGQVWDTQYF. CDR3 DNA: TGTGCCAGCAGCTCAGGCACAGGCCAGGTCTGGGATACGCAGTATTTT.

This rearrangement joins TRBV27 to TRBJ2-6; possible D gene TRBD1, 5 bases. Germline CDR1 reads MNHEY; CDR2 reads SMNVEV (reference sequence). The ends were cut back, 0 bases at V and 3 bases at J, with 6 bases in the middle. This CDR3 region has 15 residues. CDR3 protein: CASSLSGHGANVLTF. The DNA for the CDR3 is TGTGCCAGCAGTTTATCGGGGCATGGGGCCAACGTCCTGACTTTC.

In its sample, this clone was seen a few times. The chain uses TRBV7-2 and TRBJ2-3, with 11 bases aligning to TRBD1. The CDR3 length is 15 residues. V dropped 5 bases and J dropped 6; count of bases not matched to a gene: 7. Germline CDR1 reads SGHTA; CDR2 reads FQGNSA. This CDR3 is CASSKDRGRSDTQYF. CDR3 DNA sequence: TGTGCCAGCAGCAAGGACAGGGGGCGATCGGATACGCAGTATTTT.

Within the sample, this clone is medium-sized. V is TRBV5-4 and J is TRBJ1-3; D is uncertain. Trimming took off 9 bases at V and 2 bases at J, with 18 bases between the two ends. Germline-derived CDR1 and CDR2 are SGHNT and YYREEE (reference sequence). This CDR3 is 15 amino acids long. CDR3 sequence reads: CATQEGKLPGNTIYF. CDR3 in DNA: TGTGCCACTCAAGAGGGTAAACTTCCTGGAAACACCATATATTTT. Filled out from reference TRBV5-4 and TRBJ1-3, the complete variable domain reads ETGVTQSPTHLIKTRGQQVTLRCSSQSGHNTVSWYQQALGQGPQFIFQYYREEENGRGNFPPRFSGLQFPNYSSELNVNALELDDSALYLCATQEGKLPGNTIYFGEGSWLTVV.

This clone was observed a handful of times. The chain uses TRBV2 and TRBJ2-5; D gene uncertain. This CDR3 is 12 amino acids long. Germline loops: CDR1 SNHLY, CDR2 FYNNEI. The V and J ends lost 3 bases and 4 bases respectively, with 6 bases between them. CDR3 DNA: TGTGCCAGCAGTGAGGCAGTAGAGACCCAGTACTTC. Its translation: CASSEAVETQYF.

This chain connects TRBV6-1 to TRBJ2-1; D remains ambiguous. Trimming removed 2 bases from V and 3 bases from J, with 11 bases in between. The CDR3 extends over 15 amino acids. Germline V gene lookup returns CDR1 MNHNS and CDR2 SASEGT. The CDR3 bases are TGTGCCAGCAGTGAAAAGCAACGGTTCTACAATGAGCAGTTCTTC. It yields the protein CASSEKQRFYNEQFF.

This chain uses TRBV7-2 with TRBJ1-2, with D unclear. The V end was cut by 0 bases, the J end by 0 bases, with 8 bases between. This CDR3 has 15 amino acids. Germline-derived CDR1 and CDR2 are SGHTA and FQGNSA. The CDR3 coding sequence is TGTGCCAGCAGCTTAGCGCGGCGATCTAACTATGGCTACACCTTC. Residues: CASSLARRSNYGYTF.

The DNA for the CDR3 is TGTGCCAGCTCACCACTACCGGGACAGGGGGACTCTGGAAACACCATATATTTT. Translated: CASSPLPGQGDSGNTIYF. The gene calls are TRBV18 and TRBJ1-3; 11 bases map to TRBD1. The CDR3 extends over 18 amino acids. J was trimmed by 0 bases and V by 1 base; bases with no gene match: 5. The germline V gene encodes CDR1 KGHSH and CDR2 LQKENI.